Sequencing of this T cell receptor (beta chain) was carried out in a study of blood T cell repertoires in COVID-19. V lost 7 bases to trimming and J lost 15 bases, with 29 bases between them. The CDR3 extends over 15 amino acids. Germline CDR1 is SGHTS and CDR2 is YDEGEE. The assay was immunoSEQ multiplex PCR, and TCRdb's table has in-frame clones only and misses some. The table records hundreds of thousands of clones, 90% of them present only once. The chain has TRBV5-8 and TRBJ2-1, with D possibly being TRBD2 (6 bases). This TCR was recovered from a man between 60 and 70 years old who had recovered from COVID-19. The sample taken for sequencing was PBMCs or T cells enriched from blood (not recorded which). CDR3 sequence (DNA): TGTGCCAGCCCCAAGACTACCCCGCGGACGGGGGTTACGTTCTTC. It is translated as CASPKTTPRTGVTFF.